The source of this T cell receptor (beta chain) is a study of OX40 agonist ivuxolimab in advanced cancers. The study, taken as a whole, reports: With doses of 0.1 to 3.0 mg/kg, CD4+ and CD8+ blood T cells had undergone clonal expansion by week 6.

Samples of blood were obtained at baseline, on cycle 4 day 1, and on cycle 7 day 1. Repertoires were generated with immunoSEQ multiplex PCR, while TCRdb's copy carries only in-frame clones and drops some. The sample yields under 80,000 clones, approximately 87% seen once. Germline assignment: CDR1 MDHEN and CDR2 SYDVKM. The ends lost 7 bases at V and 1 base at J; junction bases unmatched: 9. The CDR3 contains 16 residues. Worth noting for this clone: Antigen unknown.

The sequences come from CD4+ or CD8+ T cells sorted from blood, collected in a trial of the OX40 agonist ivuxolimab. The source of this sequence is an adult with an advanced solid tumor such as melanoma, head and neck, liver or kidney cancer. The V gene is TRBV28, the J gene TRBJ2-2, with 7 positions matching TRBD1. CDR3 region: CASTPPGTENTGELFF. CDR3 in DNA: TGTGCCAGCACCCCCCCCGGGACAGAGAACACCGGGGAGCTGTTTTTT.